The sequence of this T cell receptor (beta chain) was determined in a study of T-cell memory formation after mild COVID-19. Via MiXCR, TCRdb re-called the 5' RACE reads, giving one row per CDR3 protein. The sample holds 410,000 or so distinct CDR3 sequences, 20% to 25% seen once. Trimming removed 4 bases at V and 1 base at J, with 12 bases between. CDR1 and CDR2 (germline): SGHDN, FVKESK. The CDR3 loop spans 15 amino acids. V and J are TRBV14 and TRBJ2-3; D might be TRBD1 (5 bases). The sample comprised PBMCs or a T cell subset sorted from them (not recorded which). This TCR was recovered from an adult woman who had mild COVID-19 (a few samples of this study predate the infection). Cell type and time point are not known. The CDR3 is CASSRQLGGTDTQYF. The CDR3 DNA reads TGTGCCAGCAGCCGACAGCTTGGTGGCACAGATACGCAGTATTTT.